This T cell receptor (beta chain) was observed in a study of shared clonotypes between healthy human individuals. Memory CD4+ cells were the fraction left after CD45RA+ naive selection. Germline values: CDR1 SGHRS, CDR2 YFSETQ. The CDR3 has 13 amino acids. Trimming stripped 6 bases from V and 4 bases from J, with 13 bases between. Clones were read by immunoSEQ multiplex PCR, and TCRdb kept only the in-frame ones, dropping some. Among 2 million to 2.5 million clones listed, nearly 97% were seen once. The sequence was obtained from a man aged 18-30 years in good health. This chain uses TRBV5-1 with TRBJ2-5; D is uncertain. The sample comprised naive CD4+ T cells sorted from blood. Subset described: CD45RA+ positively selected. The CDR3 reads CASKSAKRETQYF. CDR3 nucleotide sequence: TGCGCCAGCAAATCGGCGAAGAGAGAGACCCAGTACTTC.